The 20 T cell receptor beta chains presented below share a single source sample, sequenced in a study of blood T cell repertoires in COVID-19. Assay: immunoSEQ multiplex PCR; the TCRdb copy retains only in-frame clones and omits some. The table records some 250,000 clones, approximately 83% of them present only once. Sequencing was carried out using peripheral blood. These receptors came from a man between 40 and 49 years old with acute or convalescent COVID-19.

The J gene is TRBJ2-1, the V gene TRBV9; 10 bases align to TRBD2. The V and J ends lost 1 base and 7 bases, in that order; junction bases with no gene match: 8. This CDR3 comprises 16 residues. Germline V gene data show CDR1 as SGDLS and CDR2 as YYNGEE. The CDR3 protein is CASSVRASGSINEQFF. In DNA form, the CDR3 reads TGTGCCAGCAGCGTAAGGGCTAGCGGGAGTATTAATGAGCAGTTCTTC.

CDR3 in DNA: TGTGCCAGCAGCAAGTCGGGGTCTGGGGCCAACGTCCTGACTTTC. It yields the protein CASSKSGSGANVLTF. V gene TRBV11-3 combines with J gene TRBJ2-6, with D maybe TRBD2 (5 bases). The length of the CDR3 is 15 residues. CDR1 and CDR2 from the germline V gene are SGHNT and YENEEA. Trimming shortened V by 5 bases and J by 1 base, and 9 bases separated the two germline ends.

J is TRBJ2-5 and V is TRBV7-2; D possibly corresponds to TRBD1 (5 bases). V was clipped by 0 bases and J by 1 base, with 9 bases between them. The CDR3 contains 15 residues. Per the germline V gene, CDR1 is SGHTA and CDR2 is FQGNSA. CDR3 in DNA: TGTGCCAGCAGCTTAGCTTCGACAGTCCAAGAGACCCAGTACTTC. It encodes CASSLASTVQETQYF.

The chain employs TRBV7-2 and TRBJ1-2; D gene uncertain. V dropped 3 bases and J dropped 9 bases, with 11 bases sitting between them. Germline V gives CDR1 SGHTA, CDR2 FQGNSA. The CDR3 contains 12 residues. CDR3 sequence: CASSLSEGSYTF. CDR3 sequence (DNA): TGTGCCAGCAGCTTGTCGGAGGGTAGCTACACCTTC.

This rearrangement joins TRBV5-4 to TRBJ2-2, with 8 nucleotides matching TRBD1. V was pared by 5 bases and J by 4 bases, with 7 bases of the junction left unmatched. This CDR3 has 15 amino acids. Looked up from germline, CDR1 is SGHNT and CDR2 is YYREEE (reference sequence). The CDR3 spells CASRPHTGGTGELFF. The CDR3 nucleotides are TGTGCCAGCAGACCTCATACAGGGGGCACCGGGGAGCTGTTTTTT. Based on the CDR3 plus reference TRBV5-4 and TRBJ2-2, the full variable domain is ETGVTQSPTHLIKTRGQQVTLRCSSQSGHNTVSWYQQALGQGPQFIFQYYREEENGRGNFPPRFSGLQFPNYSSELNVNALELDDSALYLCASRPHTGGTGELFFGEGSRLTVL.

This chain joins TRBV6-5 and TRBJ2-2; no definite D call. The germline CDR1 and CDR2 sequences are MNHEY and SVGAGI. The CDR3 length is 13 residues. Trimming left V 7 bases short and J 6 bases short, with 12 bases between. The DNA for the CDR3 is TGTGCCAGCAAGAGTAGTCACCCCGGGGAGCTGTTTTTT. Protein product: CASKSSHPGELFF.

The rearrangement joins TRBV10-3 to TRBJ2-1; 7 nucleotides match TRBD2. V lost 3 bases, J lost 5 bases, and 4 bases stayed unmatched. This CDR3 has 14 amino acids. CDR1 and CDR2 from the germline V gene are ENHRY and SYGVKD. The CDR3 sequence is CAISDRLADNEQFF. DNA for the CDR3: TGTGCCATCAGTGATAGGCTAGCGGACAATGAGCAGTTCTTC.

This clone was detected only once. The chain links TRBV25-1 to TRBJ2-5; 8 nucleotides line up with TRBD2. The CDR3 consists of 15 residues. The trim removed 6 bases at V and 4 bases at J, leaving 10 bases unmatched. Germline V gene data show CDR1 as MGHDK and CDR2 as SYGVNS. The CDR3 DNA is TGTGCCAGCAGGACTAGCGACCAAAGAGGAGAGACCCAGTACTTC. This codes for CASRTSDQRGETQYF.

The V call is TRBV6-5, the J call TRBJ1-1; TRBD1 matches 11 bases. The germline V gene has CDR1 MNHEY and CDR2 SVGAGI. The junction had 6 bases not matched to a gene; V was cut back by 10 bases and J by 5 bases. CDR3 size: 13 residues. DNA for the CDR3: TGTGCCACACACCGGGACAGGGGGACTGAAGCTTTCTTT. Protein: CATHRDRGTEAFF.

The V call is TRBV4-2, the J call TRBJ2-7, with unresolved D. V was trimmed by 3 bases and J by 0 bases, leaving 15 bases between them. The CDR3 runs to 16 residues. CDR1 is LGHNA and CDR2 is YNFKEQ in the germline V gene. The CDR3: CASSHLVSADSYEQYF. Written as DNA, the CDR3 is TGTGCCAGCAGCCATCTTGTAAGCGCTGACTCCTACGAGCAGTACTTC.

The rearrangement uses TRBV6-5 and TRBJ2-3; possibly TRBD2 for D (5 bases). Trimming cost V 2 bases and J 4 bases, with 7 bases left between them. The CDR3 is 13 amino acids. Germline CDR1 is MNHEY and CDR2 is SVGAGI. DNA of the CDR3: TGTGCCAGCAGTTACGGGGAGTCAGATACGCAGTATTTT. It translates to CASSYGESDTQYF.

The chain has TRBV24-1 and TRBJ2-5, with 9 bases that match TRBD2. The germline V gene encodes CDR1 KGHDR and CDR2 SFDVKD. V lost 4 bases and J lost 2; bases outside the gene matches: 4. CDR3 length: 15 residues. The CDR3 region has the DNA TGTGCCACCAGTGACTCTAGCGGGACGCAAGAGACCCAGTACTTC. Amino acids: CATSDSSGTQETQYF.

The genes are TRBV9 and TRBJ1-1; TRBD1 matches at 8 bases. In germline, CDR1 is SGDLS, CDR2 YYNGEE. With V trimmed by 1 base and J by 3 bases, 8 bases remained unmatched. The CDR3 spans 16 residues. The CDR3 here is CASSVFDRGRDTEAFF. The DNA of the CDR3 is TGTGCCAGCAGCGTATTTGACAGGGGACGGGACACTGAAGCTTTCTTT.

The V gene is TRBV5-1, the J gene TRBJ2-7, with a tentative D call TRBD1 (6 bases). CDR1 and CDR2 (germline): SGHRS, YFSETQ. The CDR3 is 13 amino acids. V was cut by 4 bases and J by 3 bases, with 11 bases left in between. This CDR3 is CASSQGQLYEQYF. CDR3 bases: TGCGCCAGCAGCCAGGGACAACTCTACGAGCAGTACTTC.

The sample holds one count of this clone. V usage is TRBV19 and J usage is TRBJ1-1; D uncertain. The CDR3 sequence is 15 residues long. The V gene's germline CDR1 is LNHDA and CDR2 SQIVND (reference sequence). V was cut by 6 bases and J by 0 bases, with 14 bases left in between. CDR3 amino acids: CASRPPRFLNTEAFF. Written as DNA, the CDR3 is TGTGCCAGTAGACCCCCTAGGTTTCTGAACACTGAAGCTTTCTTT.

This clone was seen a handful of times. J is TRBJ2-1 and V is TRBV19; D is unresolved. This CDR3 region has 12 residues. V dropped 7 bases and J dropped 4 bases, with 8 bases sitting between them. Germline V gene data show CDR1 as LNHDA and CDR2 as SQIVND (reference sequence). The CDR3 region has the DNA TGTGCCAGTACCGCGGATTACAATGAGCAGTTCTTC. Encoded protein: CASTADYNEQFF.

The rearrangement links TRBV29-1 to TRBJ2-5; D not resolved. The CDR3 spans 11 residues. Germline V gives CDR1 SQVTM, CDR2 ANQGSEA. V dropped 2 bases and J dropped 5 bases, with 6 bases sitting between them. CDR3 coding DNA: TGCAGCGTTGAAAACTACGAGACCCAGTACTTC. Its translation: CSVENYETQYF.

The J gene is TRBJ1-1, the V gene TRBV7-2; D is undetermined. The CDR3 consists of 14 residues. Trimming took off 3 bases at V and 4 bases at J, with 12 bases between the two ends. The germline gives CDR1 SGHTA, CDR2 FQGNSA. CDR3 sequence reads: CASSLNGEPTEAFF. The CDR3 nucleotides read TGTGCCAGCAGCTTGAACGGAGAGCCCACTGAAGCTTTCTTT.

A single count supports this clone. The chain carries TRBV6-5 and TRBJ2-7, with no clear D. Germline lookup yields CDR1 MNHEY and CDR2 SVGAGI. This CDR3 region has 13 residues. V lost 6 bases, J lost 7 bases, and 16 bases lay in between. CDR3 loop: CASSETAASEQYF. The CDR3 nucleotides read TGTGCCAGCAGCGAGACGGCGGCTTCAGAGCAGTACTTC.

V gene TRBV27 combines with J gene TRBJ1-2; D is perhaps TRBD1 (5 bases). The germline V gene has CDR1 MNHEY and CDR2 SMNVEV (reference sequence). The CDR3 sequence is 14 residues long. Between the trimmed V and J ends, which lost 0 bases and 3 bases, there was a span of 8 bases. For the CDR3, the DNA is TGTGCCAGCAGTTTATCGAAGGGGTACTATGGCTACACCTTC. Protein product: CASSLSKGYYGYTF.